The 10 T cell receptor beta chains below come from one sample, sequenced in a study of T cell responses to AZD1222 COVID-19 vaccine. TCRdb's copy holds only in-frame clones and misses some; the assay was immunoSEQ multiplex PCR. The profile shows 120,000 or so clones, around 90% of them singletons. Sample: peripheral blood, taken on day 0 of AZD1222 vaccination. Receptors were obtained from an adult in good health.

The chain uses TRBV7-2 and TRBJ2-7; D uncertain. CDR1 is SGHTA, CDR2 FQGNSA, per germline. The CDR3 extends over 13 amino acids. V lost 6 bases to trimming and J lost 3 bases, with 12 bases between them. CDR3 amino acids: CASSPSTYYEQYF. Here the CDR3 DNA reads TGTGCCAGCAGTCCCAGCACCTACTACGAGCAGTACTTC.

The chain joins TRBV29-1 to TRBJ1-5; no definite D call. Germline V lookup: CDR1 SQVTM, CDR2 ANQGSEA. V dropped 5 bases and J dropped 0 bases, with 5 bases sitting between them. The CDR3 spans 12 residues. The CDR3: CSVQVSNQPQHF. The CDR3 nucleotides are TGCAGCGTTCAGGTTAGCAATCAGCCCCAGCATTTT.

This clone has just a few counts. The CDR3 protein is CASSLGGGGNQPQHF. CDR3 in DNA: TGTGCCAGCAGTTTGGGGGGAGGGGGCAATCAGCCCCAGCATTTT. The J gene is TRBJ1-5, the V gene TRBV28, with D perhaps TRBD1 (5 bases). Germline V lookup: CDR1 MDHEN, CDR2 SYDVKM. Trimming cost V 3 bases and J 2 bases, with 11 bases left between them. This CDR3 has 15 amino acids.

A single count supports this clone. The rearrangement uses TRBV4-1 and TRBJ2-7; TRBD1 is a possible D gene (6 bases). The V and J ends lost 6 bases and 5 bases respectively, with 17 bases between them. The CDR3 totals 14 residues. Germline V gene lookup returns CDR1 MGHRA and CDR2 YSYEKL. The CDR3 region is CASSRAGDVHEQYF. The CDR3 DNA reads as TGCGCCAGCAGTCGGGCAGGGGATGTCCACGAGCAGTACTTC.

The genes are TRBV24-1 and TRBJ1-4; no clear D gene. The CDR3 runs 13 residues. The V end was cut by 8 bases, the J end by 3 bases, with 9 bases between. The germline V gene has CDR1 KGHDR and CDR2 SFDVKD. CDR3 DNA sequence: TGTGCCACCAACCACGGAGCTAATGAAAAACTGTTTTTT. The encoded protein is CATNHGANEKLFF.

The chain combines TRBV11-3 with TRBJ1-6; no clear D. Germline loops: CDR1 SGHNT, CDR2 YENEEA. Deletions cut 1 base from V and 5 bases from J, with 9 bases between. CDR3 length: 15 amino acids. The CDR3 is CASSLVQIDNSPLHF. The CDR3 DNA sequence: TGTGCCAGCAGCTTAGTTCAGATAGATAATTCACCCCTCCACTTT.

V gene TRBV28 combines with J gene TRBJ2-1, with D possibly TRBD2 on 5 matching bases. CDR3 length: 14 amino acids. V was pared by 1 base and J by 4 bases, with 8 bases between. Germline V CDR1 and CDR2: MDHEN, SYDVKM. In nucleotides, the CDR3 is TGTGCCAGCAGTTTATCGGGGATTTACAATGAGCAGTTCTTC. It is translated as CASSLSGIYNEQFF.

The chain's CDR3 is CPTTQARGGLAGELFF. In DNA, the CDR3 is TGTCCCACCACCCAAGCCCGGGGGGGGTTGGCCGGGGAGCTGTTTTTT. V and J are TRBV4-2 and TRBJ2-2, with 8 nucleotides matching TRBD2. CDR1 and CDR2 (germline): LGHNA, YNFKEQ. The CDR3 totals 16 residues.

The rearrangement uses TRBV19 and TRBJ2-5; 10 nucleotides align to TRBD1. The junction had 4 bases not matched to a gene; V was cut back by 5 bases and J by 4 bases. The CDR3 extends over 14 amino acids. The germline gives CDR1 LNHDA, CDR2 SQIVND (reference sequence). Here the CDR3 reads CASSVDRGRETQYF. DNA for the CDR3: TGTGCCAGTAGTGTCGACAGGGGGCGAGAGACCCAGTACTTC.

The chain links TRBV5-1 to TRBJ2-3; 8 nucleotides match TRBD2. The germline V gene has CDR1 SGHRS and CDR2 YFSETQ. V was clipped by 4 bases and J by 5 bases; unmatched bases: 9. This CDR3 comprises 15 residues. The CDR3 bases are TGCGCCAGCAGCACGGGAGGGGGAGCAATAGATACGCAGTATTTT. It is translated as CASSTGGGAIDTQYF.